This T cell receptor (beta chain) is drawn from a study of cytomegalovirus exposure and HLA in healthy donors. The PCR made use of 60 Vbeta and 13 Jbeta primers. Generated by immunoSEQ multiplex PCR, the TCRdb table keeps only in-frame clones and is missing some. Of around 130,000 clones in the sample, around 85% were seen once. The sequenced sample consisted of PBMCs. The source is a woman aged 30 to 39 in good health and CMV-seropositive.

The DNA of the CDR3 is TGTGCCAGCAAACAGGGGGGTTTTAATGAAAAACTGTTTTTT. Translation gives CASKQGGFNEKLFF. This chain connects TRBV6-5 to TRBJ1-4, with 8 bases matching TRBD1. J lost 4 bases, V lost 7 bases, and 5 bases had no gene match. The CDR3 spans 14 residues. Germline V gives CDR1 MNHEY, CDR2 SVGAGI.